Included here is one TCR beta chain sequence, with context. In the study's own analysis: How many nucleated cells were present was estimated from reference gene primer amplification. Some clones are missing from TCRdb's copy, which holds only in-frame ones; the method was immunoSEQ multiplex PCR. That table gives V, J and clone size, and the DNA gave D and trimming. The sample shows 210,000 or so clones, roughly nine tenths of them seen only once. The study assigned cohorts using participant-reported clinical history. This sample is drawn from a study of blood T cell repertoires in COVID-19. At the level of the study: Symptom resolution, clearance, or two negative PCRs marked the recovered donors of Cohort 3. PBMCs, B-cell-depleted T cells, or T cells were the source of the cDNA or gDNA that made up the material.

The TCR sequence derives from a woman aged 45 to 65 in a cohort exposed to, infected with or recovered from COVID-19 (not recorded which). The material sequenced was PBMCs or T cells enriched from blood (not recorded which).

The CDR3 loop is CASSQDAVGYGYTF. CDR3 nucleotides: TGTGCCAGCAGCCAAGATGCGGTGGGCTATGGCTACACCTTC. V gene TRBV3-1 (or the pseudogene TRBV3-2) combines with J gene TRBJ1-2; no clear D gene. The V gene's germline CDR1 is LGHDT and CDR2 YNNKEL (reference sequence). Trimming shortened V by 0 bases and J by 4 bases, and 9 bases separated the two germline ends. The CDR3 sequence is 14 residues long.